Detailed here is one TCR beta chain. These data originate in a study of T cell changes during pregnancy in multiple sclerosis. This CDR3 spans 12 amino acids. Germline V CDR1 and CDR2: GTSNPN, SVGIG (reference sequence). V dropped 7 bases and J dropped 2 bases, with 11 bases sitting between them. TCRdb keeps only in-frame clones here, not all; method: immunoSEQ multiplex PCR. The table has 65,000 to 85,000 clones, 91% seen once. The sample was peripheral blood, taken in the second trimester of pregnancy. This TCR derives from a female donor with multiple sclerosis, enrolled in a pregnancy study. The chain couples TRBV30 to TRBJ1-1; a possible D gene is TRBD1 (6 bases). CDR3 residues: CAFGQINTEAFF. The CDR3 DNA follows: TGTGCCTTTGGACAGATAAACACTGAAGCTTTCTTT.